This entry describes one T cell receptor beta chain. Here immunoSEQ multiplex PCR was the method, and the copy in TCRdb shows in-frame clones only, minus some. The repertoire includes over 130,000 clones, more than 60% of them detected once, and about 8.4% sits in the top ten. This sample is drawn from a study of blood T cell repertoires in COVID-19. The CDR3 is made up of 15 amino acids. Trimming removed 4 bases from V and 4 bases from J; junction bases left unmatched: 5. Per germline, CDR1 LGHDT and CDR2 YNNKEL (reference sequence). The chain recombines TRBV3-1 (or the pseudogene TRBV3-2) with TRBJ2-3; TRBD1 agrees at 10 bases. This clonotype originated in a woman between 50 and 59 years old with active or convalescent COVID-19. Sample: peripheral blood. In nucleotides, the CDR3 is TGTGCCAGCAGCCTGGGACAGGGGAGGGCAGATACGCAGTATTTT. As protein: CASSLGQGRADTQYF.